This passage covers 29 T cell receptor beta chains from one sample sequenced in a study of cytomegalovirus exposure and HLA in healthy donors. PCR was performed using 60 Vbeta and 13 Jbeta primers. Sequencing used immunoSEQ multiplex PCR; TCRdb keeps in-frame clones, though not all of them. The table lists around 100,000 clones, around 84% of them singletons. Sample: PBMCs. Receptors were obtained from a man in his thirties or forties in good health and CMV-seropositive.

This chain connects TRBV4-1 to TRBJ2-1; 8 bases align to TRBD1. There are 16 residues in the CDR3. Unmatched junction bases numbered 9, after V lost 0 bases and J lost 8 bases. In germline, CDR1 is MGHRA, CDR2 YSYEKL. CDR3 in DNA: TGCGCCAGCAGCCAAGATTGGGAGACAGGGGTCTATGAGCAGTTCTTC. Translation gives CASSQDWETGVYEQFF.

The chain is built from TRBV4-1 and TRBJ2-1; 12 bases match TRBD2. The CDR3 contains 17 residues. The J segment lost 1 base and the V segment lost 4 bases, leaving 5 bases of the junction unmatched. CDR1 is MGHRA, CDR2 YSYEKL, per germline. DNA for the CDR3: TGCGCCAGCAGCCGCAGACTAGCGGGAGAGTCCTACAATGAGCAGTTCTTC. Its translation: CASSRRLAGESYNEQFF.

This chain joins TRBV2 and TRBJ1-4, with D tentatively TRBD1 (6 bases). Germline values: CDR1 SNHLY, CDR2 FYNNEI. V dropped 5 bases and J dropped 4 bases, with 14 bases sitting between them. CDR3 length: 15 amino acids. The CDR3 bases are TGTGCCAGCAGTCAAACAGGGCTGTATAATGAAAAACTGTTTTTT. Translating it yields CASSQTGLYNEKLFF.

The chain joins TRBV4-2 to TRBJ1-5, with 10 bases identical to TRBD1. This CDR3 has 15 amino acids. CDR1 is LGHNA and CDR2 is YNFKEQ in the germline V gene. V lost 0 bases and J lost 7; bases outside the gene matches: 3. Here the CDR3 reads CASSQDGQGGQPQHF. The CDR3, as DNA: TGTGCCAGCAGCCAAGATGGACAGGGGGGGCAGCCCCAGCATTTT.

This clone occurred once. The chain carries TRBV5-1 and TRBJ2-1, with 7 bases that match TRBD1. The germline CDR1 and CDR2 sequences are SGHRS and YFSETQ. The CDR3 has 16 amino acids. The ends lost 4 bases at V and 0 bases at J; junction bases unmatched: 7. The CDR3 DNA is TGCGCCAGCAGCCTCGGACAGGTGAGCTCCTACAATGAGCAGTTCTTC. It yields the protein CASSLGQVSSYNEQFF.

The chain combines TRBV9 with TRBJ2-5; TRBD1 aligns across 7 bases. CDR1 SGDLS and CDR2 YYNGEE come from the germline V gene. The V and J ends lost 4 bases and 2 bases, in that order; junction bases with no gene match: 8. CDR3 length: 15 residues. The DNA of the CDR3 is TGTGCCAGCAGCCCTCACAGGGGTGGACAAGAGACCCAGTACTTC. Translated, it gives CASSPHRGGQETQYF. Full variable domain (outside the CDR3, taken from reference TRBV9 and TRBJ2-5): DSGVTQTPKHLITATGQRVTLRCSPRSGDLSVYWYQQSLDQGLQFLIQYYNGEERAKGNILERFSAQQFPDLHSELNLSSLELGDSALYFCASSPHRGGQETQYFGPGTRLLVL.

V usage is TRBV19 and J usage is TRBJ2-1; 13 nucleotides align to TRBD2. The V gene's germline CDR1 is LNHDA and CDR2 SQIVND (reference sequence). The CDR3 length is 20 residues. Trimming removed 3 bases from V and 3 bases from J; junction bases left unmatched: 14. CDR3 sequence: CASSMRWRLAGGRVYNEQFF. CDR3 bases: TGTGCCAGTAGTATGCGTTGGAGACTAGCGGGGGGCCGCGTCTACAATGAGCAGTTCTTC.

The rearrangement links TRBV5-1 to TRBJ1-1, with TRBD1 matching 8 bases. The CDR3 runs to 16 residues. Germline assignment: CDR1 SGHRS and CDR2 YFSETQ. Trimming took 0 bases from V and 5 from J; bases not matched to a gene: 9. The CDR3 protein is CASSLVDRGLGTEAFF. CDR3 DNA: TGCGCCAGCAGCTTGGTCGACAGGGGTTTAGGTACTGAAGCTTTCTTT.

The V call is TRBV30, the J call TRBJ2-6; D remains unclear. Germline CDR1 GTSNPN, CDR2 SVGIG (reference sequence). V shed 0 bases and J shed 2 bases, with 14 bases lying between them. This CDR3 region has 17 residues. The CDR3 coding sequence is TGTGCCTGGAGTGTACGGCAGCGCATCACTGGGGCCAACGTCCTGACTTTC. It codes for CAWSVRQRITGANVLTF.

The chain combines TRBV10-3 with TRBJ1-1; 9 bases are a match to TRBD1. The CDR3 totals 15 residues. CDR1 and CDR2 (germline): ENHRY, SYGVKD. V shed 1 base, J shed 1 base, and the junction held 1 base outside the gene matches. This chain's CDR3 is CAISELDRGNTEAFF. The CDR3 DNA is TGTGCCATCAGTGAGTTGGACAGGGGGAACACTGAAGCTTTCTTT.

This rearrangement joins TRBV15 to TRBJ2-3; TRBD2 might be the D (6 bases). CDR3 length: 15 residues. Germline CDR1 reads LNHNV; CDR2 reads YYDKDF (reference sequence). V was shortened by 5 bases and J by 4 bases, with 16 bases between the two germline ends. The CDR3 sequence is CATSPRASEADTQYF. Written as DNA, the CDR3 is TGTGCCACCAGCCCCAGGGCTAGCGAAGCAGATACGCAGTATTTT.

The chain employs TRBV25-1 and TRBJ1-2; D possibly corresponds to TRBD1 (6 bases). The germline V and J ends were trimmed by 4 bases and 6 bases, with 18 bases remaining between them. Germline V gene data show CDR1 as MGHDK and CDR2 as SYGVNS. The CDR3 extends over 15 amino acids. The CDR3 nucleotides read TGTGCCAGCAGTGTGGGGGCTGGGGGTGTCCATGGCTACACCTTC. It encodes CASSVGAGGVHGYTF.

This clone occurred a few times. The V call is TRBV4-2, the J call TRBJ1-4; possible D gene TRBD1, 5 bases. The ends were cut back, 1 base at V and 4 bases at J, with 13 bases in the middle. Germline-derived CDR1 and CDR2 are LGHNA and YNFKEQ. CDR3 length equals 16 residues. DNA for the CDR3: TGTGCCAGCAGCCAAGTCGCCGGAGGGGTTAATGAAAAACTGTTTTTT. Translating gives CASSQVAGGVNEKLFF.

The chain uses TRBV27 and TRBJ1-2, with D possibly being TRBD1 (6 bases). Between the trimmed V and J ends, which lost 1 base and 8 bases, there was a span of 20 bases. The V gene's germline CDR1 is MNHEY and CDR2 SMNVEV (reference sequence). This CDR3 spans 16 amino acids. CDR3 sequence: CASSLWGRRGDLGYTF. The CDR3 DNA sequence: TGTGCCAGCAGTTTATGGGGACGCAGGGGCGATTTGGGCTACACCTTC.

The rearrangement links TRBV7-3 to TRBJ2-3; TRBD1 might be the D (6 bases). Deletions cut 3 bases from V and 2 bases from J, with 12 bases between. Per germline, CDR1 SGHTA and CDR2 FQGTGA. CDR3 length: 15 residues. CDR3 coding DNA: TGTGCCAGCAGCTTGGGACAAGCGCTCACAGATACGCAGTATTTT. Its protein is CASSLGQALTDTQYF. The variable domain in full, with the rest retrieved from reference TRBV7-3 and TRBJ2-3, is GAGVSQTPSNKVTEKGKYVELRCDPISGHTALYWYRQSLGQGPEFLIYFQGTGAADDSGLPNDRFFAVRPEGSVSTLKIQRTERGDSAVYLCASSLGQALTDTQYFGPGTRLTVL.

The chain uses TRBV10-3 and TRBJ2-6; D is unclear. In germline, CDR1 is ENHRY, CDR2 SYGVKD. CDR3 length: 13 amino acids. Trimming removed 8 bases at V and 3 bases at J, with 8 bases between. The CDR3 here is CAIGGNGANVLTF. The CDR3 region has the DNA TGTGCCATCGGCGGCAATGGGGCCAACGTCCTGACTTTC.

The CDR3 bases are TGTGCCAGAAGCCAAGGGCAGGGGATTTGCAGCAATCAGCCCCAGCATTTT. This translates into CARSQGQGICSNQPQHF. The chain is built from TRBV5-3 and TRBJ1-5, with D perhaps matching TRBD1 (6 bases). TRBV5-3 is flagged as an ORF with uncertain function. CDR3 size: 17 residues. Between the trimmed V and J ends, which lost 4 bases and 1 base, there was a span of 18 bases.

This clone was found a few times. The rearrangement links TRBV27 to TRBJ2-3; perhaps TRBD2 as D (5 bases). Germline V CDR1 and CDR2: MNHEY, SMNVEV (reference sequence). This CDR3 region has 16 residues. The V gene lost 5 bases and the J gene lost 3 bases, with 18 bases spanning the gap. CDR3 sequence (DNA): TGTGCCAGCAGTCCCTCCGGGAATGGTGTTACAGATACGCAGTATTTT. Protein product: CASSPSGNGVTDTQYF.

The chain has TRBV9 and TRBJ2-7; no firm D call. The CDR3 sequence is 14 residues long. Germline CDR1 and CDR2: SGDLS and YYNGEE. V was cut by 3 bases and J by 7 bases, with 17 bases left in between. The CDR3: CASSAEDMELEQYF. CDR3 DNA sequence: TGTGCCAGCAGCGCAGAGGATATGGAACTAGAGCAGTACTTC.

This clone occurred a few times. The J gene is TRBJ2-2, the V gene TRBV5-1; D is possibly TRBD1 (6 bases). Trimming took 4 bases from V and 1 from J, leaving 14 bases between them. The germline CDR1 and CDR2 sequences are SGHRS and YFSETQ. CDR3 length: 16 amino acids. The CDR3 protein is CASSQHPGQNTGELFF. As DNA, the CDR3 is TGCGCCAGCAGCCAACATCCGGGACAGAACACCGGGGAGCTGTTTTTT.

The chain couples TRBV19 to TRBJ2-5; D remains unclear. V was clipped by 5 bases and J by 2 bases, with 3 bases between them. Germline V gives CDR1 LNHDA, CDR2 SQIVND (reference sequence). The CDR3 totals 11 residues. CDR3 sequence: CASSRQETQYF. The CDR3 DNA sequence: TGTGCCAGTAGTCGGCAAGAGACCCAGTACTTC.

The gene calls are TRBV2 and TRBJ2-7; D perhaps matches TRBD1 (5 bases). Trimming stripped 7 bases from V and 2 bases from J, with 12 bases between. The CDR3 runs 13 residues. Germline loops: CDR1 SNHLY, CDR2 FYNNEI. The CDR3: CASNGQKAYEQYF. In DNA, the CDR3 is TGTGCCAGCAACGGACAAAAGGCCTACGAGCAGTACTTC. The full variable domain, completed using reference TRBV2 and TRBJ2-7, is EPEVTQTPSHQVTQMGQEVILRCVPISNHLYFYWYRQILGQKVEFLVSFYNNEISEKSEIFDDQFSVERPDGSNFTLKIRSTKLEDSAMYFCASNGQKAYEQYFGPGTRLTVT.

V and J are TRBV5-6 and TRBJ2-7; TRBD1 is a possible D gene (5 bases). The germline V gene has CDR1 SGHDT and CDR2 YYEEEE. V was shortened by 4 bases and J by 6 bases, with 14 bases between the two germline ends. The CDR3 is 13 residues long. The CDR3 spells CASSVWGVVEQYV. CDR3 in DNA: TGTGCCAGCAGCGTGTGGGGCGTGGTCGAGCAGTACGTC.

The chain combines TRBV5-1 with TRBJ2-1; TRBD1 aligns across 8 bases. The trim removed 1 base at V and 8 bases at J, leaving 5 bases unmatched. The CDR3 loop spans 14 amino acids. Germline assignment: CDR1 SGHRS and CDR2 YFSETQ. The CDR3 DNA follows: TGCGCCAGCAGCTTGACAGGGGGTGGCGATGAGCAGTTCTTC. Encoded protein: CASSLTGGGDEQFF.

The gene calls are TRBV6-6 and TRBJ1-2, with 8 bases identical to TRBD1. Trimming removed 4 bases from V and 7 bases from J; junction bases left unmatched: 11. CDR3 length: 15 residues. The V gene's germline CDR1 is MNHNY and CDR2 SVGAGI (reference sequence). Here the CDR3 reads CASSLPPGQDAGYTF. The CDR3 DNA reads TGTGCCAGCAGTTTACCACCGGGACAGGATGCTGGCTACACCTTC.

This rearrangement joins TRBV19 to TRBJ1-1, with D possibly being TRBD1 (5 bases). Looked up from germline, CDR1 is LNHDA and CDR2 is SQIVND (reference sequence). Trimming left V 4 bases short and J 8 bases short, with 8 bases between. This CDR3 spans 11 amino acids. DNA for the CDR3: TGTGCCAGTAGTACTGCAGGGGAAGCTTTCTTT. This gives the protein CASSTAGEAFF. Combining the CDR3 with reference TRBV19 and TRBJ1-1 gives the whole variable domain DGGITQSPKYLFRKEGQNVTLSCEQNLNHDAMYWYRQDPGQGLRLIYYSQIVNDFQKGDIAEGYSVSREKKESFPLTVTSAQKNPTAFYLCASSTAGEAFFGQGTRLTVV.

The chain couples TRBV19 to TRBJ1-1; 8 bases map to TRBD1. V shed 6 bases, J shed 5 bases, and the junction held 11 bases outside the gene matches. CDR1 LNHDA and CDR2 SQIVND come from the germline V gene (reference sequence). The CDR3 has 15 residues. CDR3: CASSQIPGGGTEAFF. The DNA for the CDR3 is TGTGCCAGTAGCCAAATACCAGGGGGCGGGACTGAAGCTTTCTTT.

The CDR3 bases are TGTGCCAGCAGCTTAGCGGGAGCCTACAATGAGCAGTTCTTC. Protein product: CASSLAGAYNEQFF. V and J are TRBV7-9 and TRBJ2-1, with TRBD2 as a possible D gene (5 bases). CDR1 and CDR2 from the germline V gene are SEHNR and FQNEAQ (reference sequence). V was clipped by 0 bases and J by 2 bases, with 5 bases between them. This CDR3 comprises 14 residues. Together with reference TRBV7-9 and TRBJ2-1, the CDR3 gives the full variable domain: DTGVSQNPRHKITKRGQNVTFRCDPISEHNRLYWYRQTLGQGPEFLTYFQNEAQLEKSRLLSDRFSAERPKGSFSTLEIQRTEQGDSAMYLCASSLAGAYNEQFFGPGTRLTVL.

The chain joins TRBV7-9 to TRBJ2-3; no clear D. This CDR3 comprises 15 residues. V lost 5 bases and J lost 0, with 12 bases in between. Germline CDR1 and CDR2: SEHNR and FQNEAQ (reference sequence). CDR3 in amino acids: CASSHEESSTDTQYF. CDR3 nucleotide sequence: TGTGCCAGCAGCCACGAGGAGTCTAGCACAGATACGCAGTATTTT. The full variable domain, rest sourced from reference TRBV7-9 and TRBJ2-3, is DTGVSQNPRHKITKRGQNVTFRCDPISEHNRLYWYRQTLGQGPEFLTYFQNEAQLEKSRLLSDRFSAERPKGSFSTLEIQRTEQGDSAMYLCASSHEESSTDTQYFGPGTRLTVL.